Sequencing of this T cell receptor (beta chain) was carried out in a study of CD8 T cells in ankylosing spondylitis. MiXCR, run by TCRdb on the 5' RACE reads, gives a single entry per CDR3 protein. The sample records around 280,000 distinct CDR3 sequences, 20% being singletons. This clonotype was seen a handful of times. CDR3 length equals 16 residues. With 3 bases removed from V and 0 bases from J, the gap between germline ends came to 11 bases. The chain combines TRBV12-3 or TRBV12-4 with TRBJ2-2, with D perhaps TRBD2 (6 bases). The sequence was collected from a male donor with ankylosing spondylitis or in good health (not recorded which). The sequencing input was blood, either unsorted or a sorted T cell fraction (not recorded which). CDR3 sequence (DNA): TGTGCCAGCAGTTTTGGGGGGTTCGCGAACACCGGGGAGCTGTTTTTT. As protein: CASSFGGFANTGELFF.